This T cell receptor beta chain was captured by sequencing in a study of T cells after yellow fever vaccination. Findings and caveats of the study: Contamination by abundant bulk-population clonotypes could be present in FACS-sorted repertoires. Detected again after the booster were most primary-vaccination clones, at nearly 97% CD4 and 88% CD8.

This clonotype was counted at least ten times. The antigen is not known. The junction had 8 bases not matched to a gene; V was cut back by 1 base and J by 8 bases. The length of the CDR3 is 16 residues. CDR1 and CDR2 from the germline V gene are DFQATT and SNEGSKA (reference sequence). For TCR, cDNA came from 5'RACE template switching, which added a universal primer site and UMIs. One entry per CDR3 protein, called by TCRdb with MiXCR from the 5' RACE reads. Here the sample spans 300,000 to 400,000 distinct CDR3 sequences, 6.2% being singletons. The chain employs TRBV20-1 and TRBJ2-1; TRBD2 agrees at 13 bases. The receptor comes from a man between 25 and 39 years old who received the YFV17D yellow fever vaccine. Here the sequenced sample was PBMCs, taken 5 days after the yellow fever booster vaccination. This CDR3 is CSARAGLAGVLDEQFF. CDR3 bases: TGCAGTGCTAGAGCCGGACTAGCGGGAGTTCTCGATGAGCAGTTCTTC.